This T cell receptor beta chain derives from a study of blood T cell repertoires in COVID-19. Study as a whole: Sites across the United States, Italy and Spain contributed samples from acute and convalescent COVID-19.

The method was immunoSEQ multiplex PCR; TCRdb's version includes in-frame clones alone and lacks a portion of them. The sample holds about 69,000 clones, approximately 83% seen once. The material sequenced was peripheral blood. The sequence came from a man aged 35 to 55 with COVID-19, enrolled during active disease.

The CDR3 loop is CASTPPGRQGRAFF. CDR3 DNA: TGTGCCAGCACCCCCCCAGGGCGACAGGGACGAGCTTTCTTT. The chain carries TRBV7-9 and TRBJ1-1; 7 bases line up with TRBD1. Germline V CDR1 and CDR2: SEHNR, FQNEAQ (reference sequence). The V and J ends lost 7 bases and 10 bases, in that order; junction bases with no gene match: 15. The CDR3 extends over 14 amino acids. Filled out from reference TRBV7-9 and TRBJ1-1, the complete variable domain reads DTGVSQNPRHKITKRGQNVTFRCDPISEHNRLYWYRQTLGQGPEFLTYFQNEAQLEKSRLLSDRFSAERPKGSFSTLEIQRTEQGDSAMYLCASTPPGRQGRAFFGQGTRLTVV.